The sequence of this TCR beta chain was determined in a study of T cells in Graves' hyperthyroidism and ophthalmopathy. The authors obtained PBMCs from over 8.5 ml of fresh peripheral blood. As concerns this clonotype: Its antigen is not identified.

Template material for amplifying TCR beta CDR3 regions consisted of RNA transcripts. In the first-round RT-PCR of the TCR CDR3, the HTBI primer set was used. Using its own MiXCR run on the multiplex PCR reads, TCRdb lists one record per CDR3 protein. The sample lists fewer than 850,000 distinct CDR3 sequences; roughly a sixth were seen once. Study-wide points: Most thyroid-expanded clonotypes above 0.001 were also found in blood. Separation of ophthalmopathy from stable hyperthyroidism was achieved by a 13 V-J model.

Per the germline V gene, CDR1 is LNHDA and CDR2 is SQIVND (reference sequence). Trimming removed 3 bases from V and 2 bases from J; junction bases left unmatched: 7. This CDR3 is built from 15 residues. This TCR was sampled from a man aged 50 to 59 with Graves' hyperthyroidism. The rearrangement uses TRBV19 and TRBJ2-7; TRBD2 aligns across 7 bases. The source material was blood. Written as DNA, the CDR3 is TGTGCCAGTAGTATCGGTCAGGGAGGGGCCTACGAGCAGTACTTC. It is translated as CASSIGQGGAYEQYF.